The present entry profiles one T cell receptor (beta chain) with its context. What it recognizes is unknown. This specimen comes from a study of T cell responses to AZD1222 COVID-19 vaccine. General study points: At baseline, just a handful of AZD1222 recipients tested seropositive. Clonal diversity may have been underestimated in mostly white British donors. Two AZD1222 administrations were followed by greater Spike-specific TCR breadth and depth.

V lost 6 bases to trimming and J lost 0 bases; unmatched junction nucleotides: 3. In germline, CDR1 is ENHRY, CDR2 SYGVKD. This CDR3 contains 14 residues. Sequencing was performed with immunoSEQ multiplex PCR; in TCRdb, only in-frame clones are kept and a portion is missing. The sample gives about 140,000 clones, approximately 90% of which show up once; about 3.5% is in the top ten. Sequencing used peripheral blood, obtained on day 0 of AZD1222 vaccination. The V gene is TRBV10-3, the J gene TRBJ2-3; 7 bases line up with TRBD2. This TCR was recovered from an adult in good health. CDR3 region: CAIRLASSTDTQYF. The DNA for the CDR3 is TGTGCCATCAGACTAGCGTCTAGCACAGATACGCAGTATTTT.